A selection of T cell receptor beta chains follows, all from one sample in a study of blood T cell repertoires in COVID-19. The assay was immunoSEQ multiplex PCR, and TCRdb's table has in-frame clones only and misses some. The table lists about 140,000 clones, less than 85% of them singletons, with 1.5% to 2% in the top ten. Input material: PBMCs or T cells enriched from blood (not recorded which). These receptors all stem from a woman aged 18-29 years who had been exposed to COVID-19. Both conserved end residues are part of each CDR3. Each record gives: CDR3 protein, V gene.

CASSAQLAGTNEQFF TRBV2
CASTQQNMRDEQFF TRBV21-1
CASSIDGGIGTGELFF TRBV19
CASFRRLAGYEQYF TRBV5-4
CASSVASHSYNEQFF TRBV9
CASSLMDGTSGIDEQFF TRBV7-3
CASSRPGGSYEQYF TRBV5-8
CARLRDRANYGYTF TRBV6-7
CASSLAWLAGGDEQFF TRBV5-8
CASSDLGVSGQDTQYF TRBV6-1
CATSDRVRDSNEQFF TRBV24-1
CASSIEVRGRRNTEAFF TRBV19
CASSPLPGTNTGELFF TRBV18
CASSSQAGTGEGYTF TRBV6-5
CASTRTSGLDEQFF TRBV6-1
CASSPRGGGRAPEQFF TRBV5-1
CASSLAERSGLAQIYEQYF TRBV7-6
CASSESRGSNTGELFF TRBV10-2
CASSLGRNNEQFF TRBV7-2
CASSLATGGSDTGELFF TRBV5-1
CASSYETGNYEQYF TRBV6-5
CASSPRAVRETQYF TRBV3-1/TRBV3-2
CAWSPQGYEQYF TRBV30
CASSPSTGLKTQYF TRBV4-3